The source of this T cell receptor (beta chain) is a study of cytomegalovirus exposure and HLA in healthy donors. The PCR employed 60 Vbeta primers together with 13 Jbeta primers. Measured with immunoSEQ multiplex PCR; TCRdb has only the in-frame clones, and not every one. The repertoire holds about 92,000 clones, with 65% to 85% as singletons. The CDR3 loop spans 15 amino acids. Germline CDR1 and CDR2: MNHEY and SVGAGI. Trimming took off 5 bases at V and 3 bases at J, with 17 bases between the two ends. This TCR derives from a man between 18 and 29 years old in good health and CMV-seronegative. Sequenced input: PBMCs. This chain links TRBV6-5 with TRBJ2-7; weak D call: TRBD2 (5 bases). This chain's CDR3 is CASSSDITGYYEQYF. CDR3 DNA: TGTGCCAGCAGTAGTGACATTACGGGATACTACGAGCAGTACTTC.